This passage covers 9 T cell receptor beta chains from one sample sequenced in a study of blood T cell repertoires in COVID-19. The protocol was immunoSEQ multiplex PCR, while the TCRdb copy is restricted to in-frame clones and leaves out a portion. The sample contains 200,000 to 250,000 clones, about 88% of which appear only once. Sequencing was performed on PBMCs or T cells enriched from blood (not recorded which). These receptors originate from a woman in her twenties or thirties who had recovered from COVID-19.

The chain uses TRBV27 and TRBJ1-1; 7 nucleotides match TRBD1. The V and J ends lost 5 bases and 1 base, in that order; junction bases with no gene match: 16. This CDR3 has 18 amino acids. From germline, CDR1 is MNHEY and CDR2 SMNVEV (reference sequence). DNA of the CDR3: TGTGCCAGCAGTCGAGAGACAGGGAAAAATTGGAGGAACACTGAAGCTTTCTTT. This sequence encodes CASSRETGKNWRNTEAFF.

This chain joins TRBV19 and TRBJ1-6; 7 nucleotides match TRBD1. The ends lost 5 bases at V and 4 bases at J; junction bases unmatched: 11. Germline lookup yields CDR1 LNHDA and CDR2 SQIVND (reference sequence). The CDR3 consists of 17 residues. In DNA form, the CDR3 reads TGTGCCAGTAGTTCCTCCCTAGGGACAGAATATAATTCACCCCTCCACTTT. Translation: CASSSSLGTEYNSPLHF.

V is TRBV5-5 and J is TRBJ1-6, with 9 bases aligning to TRBD1. CDR3 length equals 16 residues. The V and J ends lost 4 bases and 7 bases, in that order; junction bases with no gene match: 9. In germline, CDR1 is SGHKS, CDR2 YYEKEE (reference sequence). Written as DNA, the CDR3 is TGTGCCAGCAGCCAAAGGACAGGGGTGAGGAATTCACCCCTCCACTTT. This encodes CASSQRTGVRNSPLHF.

The rearrangement links TRBV9 to TRBJ1-6; D gene ambiguous. Germline V gene sequence: CDR1 SGDLS, CDR2 YYNGEE. The CDR3 extends over 16 amino acids. The germline V and J ends were trimmed by 0 bases and 5 bases, with 12 bases remaining between them. The CDR3 DNA follows: TGTGCCAGCAGCGTAGGGCCCGCGGGGAATAATTCACCCCTCCACTTT. This codes for CASSVGPAGNNSPLHF.

The chain is built from TRBV29-1 and TRBJ1-2, with 10 bases identical to TRBD1. The junction had 10 bases not matched to a gene; V was cut back by 5 bases and J by 10 bases. The CDR3 is made up of 13 amino acids. Germline V gene lookup returns CDR1 SQVTM and CDR2 ANQGSEA. This CDR3 reads CSVTPGQGPYYTF. CDR3 DNA sequence: TGCAGCGTTACTCCGGGACAGGGGCCTTACTACACCTTC.

The V call is TRBV19, the J call TRBJ1-3; D might be TRBD1 (6 bases). V lost 10 bases, J lost 4 bases, and 14 bases lay in between. In germline, CDR1 is LNHDA, CDR2 SQIVND (reference sequence). This CDR3 comprises 13 residues. The CDR3 spells CATDTGNGNTIYF. The DNA for the CDR3 is TGTGCCACCGATACAGGGAACGGAAACACCATATATTTT.

The rearrangement links TRBV6-2 or TRBV6-3 to TRBJ1-6; TRBD1 is a possible D gene (6 bases). CDR1 is MNHEY and CDR2 is SVGEGT in the germline V gene. Trimming pared 6 bases from V and 10 bases from J, leaving 16 bases between. This CDR3 has 14 residues. CDR3 in amino acids: CASSRGQPESPLHF. CDR3 bases: TGTGCCAGCAGCAGGGGTCAGCCGGAATCACCCCTCCACTTT.

This chain links TRBV4-1 with TRBJ2-2; 10 bases align to TRBD2. The CDR3 covers 20 residues. Unmatched junction bases numbered 12, after V lost 2 bases and J lost 0 bases. The germline V gene has CDR1 MGHRA and CDR2 YSYEKL. CDR3 protein: CASSQRLAGAMFANTGELFF. CDR3 DNA sequence: TGCGCCAGCAGCCAACGGCTAGCGGGGGCCATGTTCGCGAACACCGGGGAGCTGTTTTTT.

The chain uses TRBV4-1 and TRBJ1-5, with no clear D. CDR3 length: 15 amino acids. The V gene's germline CDR1 is MGHRA and CDR2 YSYEKL. Trimming pared 0 bases from V and 3 bases from J, leaving 9 bases between. The CDR3 region is CASSQDGRYNQPQHF. The CDR3 DNA sequence: TGCGCCAGCAGCCAAGATGGCAGATACAATCAGCCCCAGCATTTT.